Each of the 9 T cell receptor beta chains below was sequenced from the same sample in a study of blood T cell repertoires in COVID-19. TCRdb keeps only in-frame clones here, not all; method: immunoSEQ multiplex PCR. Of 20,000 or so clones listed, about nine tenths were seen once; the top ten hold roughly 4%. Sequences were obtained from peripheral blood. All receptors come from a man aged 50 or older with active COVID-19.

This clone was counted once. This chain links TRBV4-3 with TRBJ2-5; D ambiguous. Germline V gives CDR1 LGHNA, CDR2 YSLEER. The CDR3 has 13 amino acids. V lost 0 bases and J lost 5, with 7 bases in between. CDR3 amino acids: CASSQDERETQYF. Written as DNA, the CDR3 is TGCGCCAGCAGCCAAGATGAGAGGGAGACCCAGTACTTC.

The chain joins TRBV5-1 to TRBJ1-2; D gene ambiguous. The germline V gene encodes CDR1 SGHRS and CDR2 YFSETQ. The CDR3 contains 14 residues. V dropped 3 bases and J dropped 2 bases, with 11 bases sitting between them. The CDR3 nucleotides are TGCGCCAGCAGCTCATTACCTGCGAACTATGGCTACACCTTC. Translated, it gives CASSSLPANYGYTF.

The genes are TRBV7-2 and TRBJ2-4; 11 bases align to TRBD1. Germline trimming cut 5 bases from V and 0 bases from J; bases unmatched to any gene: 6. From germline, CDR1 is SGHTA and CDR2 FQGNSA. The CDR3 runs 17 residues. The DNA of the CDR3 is TGTGCCAGCAGCCCTACCGGGACAGGGGGAGCCAAAAACATTCAGTACTTC. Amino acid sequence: CASSPTGTGGAKNIQYF. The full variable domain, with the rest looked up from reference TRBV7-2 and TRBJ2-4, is GAGVSQSPSNKVTEKGKDVELRCDPISGHTALYWYRQSLGQGLEFLIYFQGNSAPDKSGLPSDRFSAERTGGSVSTLTIQRTQQEDSAVYLCASSPTGTGGAKNIQYFGAGTRLSVL.

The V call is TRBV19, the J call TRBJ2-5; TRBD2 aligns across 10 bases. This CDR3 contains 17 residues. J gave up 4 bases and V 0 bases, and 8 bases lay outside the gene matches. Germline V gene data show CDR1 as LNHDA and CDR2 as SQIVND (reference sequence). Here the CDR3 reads CASSIDVAGGDSETQYF. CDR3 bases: TGTGCCAGTAGTATAGACGTAGCGGGAGGTGATTCAGAGACCCAGTACTTC.

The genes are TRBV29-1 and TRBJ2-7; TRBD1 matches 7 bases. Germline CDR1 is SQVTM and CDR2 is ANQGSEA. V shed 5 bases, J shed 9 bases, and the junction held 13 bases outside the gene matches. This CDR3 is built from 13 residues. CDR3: CSVSDRILRVQYF. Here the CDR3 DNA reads TGCAGCGTTTCGGACAGGATTCTACGAGTGCAGTACTTC.

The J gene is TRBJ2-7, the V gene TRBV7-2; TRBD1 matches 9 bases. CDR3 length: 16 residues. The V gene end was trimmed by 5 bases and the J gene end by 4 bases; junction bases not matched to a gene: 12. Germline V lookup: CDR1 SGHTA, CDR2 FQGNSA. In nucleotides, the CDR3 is TGTGCCAGCAGCCTGGGACAGGGTGACCCCTCTTACGAGCAGTACTTC. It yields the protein CASSLGQGDPSYEQYF.

This chain's CDR3 is CASGTSPPDTQYF. The CDR3 region has the DNA TGTGCCAGCGGGACTAGCCCCCCGGATACGCAGTATTTT. The rearrangement joins TRBV12-3 or TRBV12-4 to TRBJ2-3; 9 bases match TRBD2. J was trimmed by 6 bases and V by 8 bases; bases with no gene match: 6. The CDR3 spans 13 residues.

CDR3 loop: CASSLQGAPSRQYF. CDR3 coding DNA: TGTGCCAGCAGCTTACAGGGGGCGCCGTCTCGGCAGTACTTC. The chain recombines TRBV7-3 with TRBJ2-7, with 8 positions matching TRBD1. CDR1 and CDR2 from the germline V gene are SGHTA and FQGTGA. The CDR3 runs 14 residues. V lost 2 bases to trimming and J lost 9 bases; unmatched junction nucleotides: 9.

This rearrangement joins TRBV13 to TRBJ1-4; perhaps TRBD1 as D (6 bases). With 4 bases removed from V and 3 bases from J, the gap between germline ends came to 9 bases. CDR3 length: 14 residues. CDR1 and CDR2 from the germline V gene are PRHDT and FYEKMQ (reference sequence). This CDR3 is CASSYRVANEKLFF. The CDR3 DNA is TGTGCCAGCAGCTACAGGGTTGCTAATGAAAAACTGTTTTTT.